This T cell receptor (beta chain) originates from a study of post-analysis software for immune sequencing data. Unique molecular identifiers tagged the TCR beta cDNA libraries. Each CDR3 protein gets one entry after TCRdb re-called the PCR reads with MiXCR. Of 380,000 or so distinct CDR3 sequences listed, less than 35% are singletons. This TCR was recovered from a girl aged 5 to 17 with multiple sclerosis. Material: blood.

The CDR3 protein is CASSLAKRQQETQYF. The CDR3 region has the DNA TGTGCCAGCAGCTTAGCGAAGAGACAGCAAGAGACCCAGTACTTC. This chain connects TRBV7-6 to TRBJ2-5; TRBD1 might be the D (5 bases). The CDR3 is made up of 15 amino acids. Trimming took off 0 bases at V and 2 bases at J, with 10 bases between the two ends. Germline V lookup: CDR1 SGHVS, CDR2 FNYEAQ.